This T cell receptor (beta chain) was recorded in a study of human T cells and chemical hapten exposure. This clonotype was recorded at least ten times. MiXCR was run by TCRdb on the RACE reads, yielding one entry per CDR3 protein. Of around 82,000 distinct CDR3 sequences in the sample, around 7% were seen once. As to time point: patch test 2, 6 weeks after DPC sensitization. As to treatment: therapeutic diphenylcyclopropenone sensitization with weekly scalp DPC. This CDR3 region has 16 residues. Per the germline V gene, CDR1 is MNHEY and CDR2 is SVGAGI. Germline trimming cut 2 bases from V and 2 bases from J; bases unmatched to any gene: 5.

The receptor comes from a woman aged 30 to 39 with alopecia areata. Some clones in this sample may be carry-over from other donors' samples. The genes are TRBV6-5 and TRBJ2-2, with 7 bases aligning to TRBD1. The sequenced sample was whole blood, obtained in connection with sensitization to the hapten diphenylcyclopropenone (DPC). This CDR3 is CASSYTGTVNTGELFF. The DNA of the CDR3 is TGTGCCAGCAGTTACACCGGGACAGTCAACACCGGGGAGCTGTTTTTT.